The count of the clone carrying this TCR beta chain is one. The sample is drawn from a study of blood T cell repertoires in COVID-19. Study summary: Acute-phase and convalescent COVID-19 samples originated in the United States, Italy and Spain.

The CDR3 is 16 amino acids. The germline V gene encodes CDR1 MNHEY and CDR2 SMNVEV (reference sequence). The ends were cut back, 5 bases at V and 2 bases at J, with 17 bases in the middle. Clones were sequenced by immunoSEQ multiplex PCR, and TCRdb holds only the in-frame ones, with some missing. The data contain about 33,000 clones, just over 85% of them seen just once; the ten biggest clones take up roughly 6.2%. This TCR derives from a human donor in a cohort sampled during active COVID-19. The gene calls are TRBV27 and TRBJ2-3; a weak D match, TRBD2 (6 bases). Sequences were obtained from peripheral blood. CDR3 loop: CASSRRGPSPTDTQYF. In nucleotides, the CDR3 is TGTGCCAGCAGTCGGCGGGGCCCCTCACCCACAGATACGCAGTATTTT.